The 12 T cell receptor beta chains below come from one sample, sequenced in a study of control samples from healthy donors and cancer patients. Repertoires were generated with immunoSEQ multiplex PCR, while TCRdb's copy carries only in-frame clones and drops some. The top ten clones hold around 1.4% of a sample with 150,000 to 200,000 clones, 90% of them seen once. The specimen sequenced was blood. The origin of the receptors is a woman aged 45-65 years in good health.

This clone appeared a single time. The CDR3 sequence is CASTLSRGAGELFF. CDR3 bases: TGTGCCAGCACCCTCTCCAGGGGGGCCGGGGAGCTGTTTTTT. The chain couples TRBV6-5 to TRBJ2-2; a possible D gene is TRBD1 (7 bases). Trimming shortened V by 7 bases and J by 6 bases, and 15 bases separated the two germline ends. Germline V gives CDR1 MNHEY, CDR2 SVGAGI. The CDR3 has 14 amino acids.

This chain uses TRBV20-1 with TRBJ1-5; D unclear. The germline V and J ends were trimmed by 5 bases and 7 bases, with 9 bases remaining between them. Germline-derived CDR1 and CDR2 are DFQATT and SNEGSKA (reference sequence). The CDR3 covers 11 residues. The CDR3 coding sequence is TGCAGTGCTGCGGACCGACAGCCCCAGCATTTT. Translated, it gives CSAADRQPQHF.

The sample holds one count of this clone. The V and J genes are TRBV7-9 and TRBJ1-2; TRBD1 might be the D (6 bases). CDR3 size: 12 residues. Germline CDR1 SEHNR, CDR2 FQNEAQ (reference sequence). V lost 5 bases and J lost 6, with 10 bases in between. The CDR3 DNA reads TGTGCCAGCAGCATAAACAGGGATGGCTACACCTTC. This encodes CASSINRDGYTF. The complete variable domain, with remaining parts taken from reference TRBV7-9 and TRBJ1-2, reads DTGVSQNPRHKITKRGQNVTFRCDPISEHNRLYWYRQTLGQGPEFLTYFQNEAQLEKSRLLSDRFSAERPKGSFSTLEIQRTEQGDSAMYLCASSINRDGYTFGSGTRLTVV.

This clone was seen a few times. The rearrangement uses TRBV7-2 and TRBJ2-7; D possibly uses TRBD1 or TRBD2 (5 bases each). Trimming removed 4 bases from V and 0 bases from J, with 10 bases in between. CDR1 is SGHTA and CDR2 is FQGNSA in the germline V gene. The CDR3 covers 14 residues. The chain's CDR3 is CASSSGTGSYEQYF. The CDR3 DNA is TGTGCCAGCAGCTCGGGGACGGGCTCCTACGAGCAGTACTTC.

This chain uses TRBV6-5 with TRBJ1-5; D possibly corresponds to TRBD1 (5 bases). Germline values: CDR1 MNHEY, CDR2 SVGAGI. CDR3 length: 15 amino acids. Deletions cut 0 bases from V and 2 bases from J, with 8 bases between. CDR3 nucleotides: TGTGCCAGCAGTTACTCGAGAGGGGGCAATCAGCCCCAGCATTTT. Translated, it gives CASSYSRGGNQPQHF.

V is TRBV19 and J is TRBJ2-3; D not resolved. The CDR3 length is 13 residues. V was cut by 8 bases and J by 2 bases, with 11 bases left in between. The germline V gene encodes CDR1 LNHDA and CDR2 SQIVND (reference sequence). Here the CDR3 DNA reads TGTGCCAGTCATACAGAATTCACAGATACGCAGTATTTT. Translation: CASHTEFTDTQYF.

This chain joins TRBV9 and TRBJ2-5, with 10 bases matching TRBD1. The CDR3 is made up of 15 amino acids. Trimming took 4 bases from V and 3 from J; bases not matched to a gene: 6. Per the germline V gene, CDR1 is SGDLS and CDR2 is YYNGEE. CDR3: CASSNLGQGEETQYF. In DNA form, the CDR3 reads TGTGCCAGCAGCAACCTTGGACAGGGGGAAGAGACCCAGTACTTC.

The gene calls are TRBV3-1 (or the pseudogene TRBV3-2) and TRBJ1-2; D unclear. The CDR3 runs 14 residues. CDR1 and CDR2 from the germline V gene are LGHDT and YNNKEL (reference sequence). V was pared by 1 base and J by 1 base, with 7 bases between. The CDR3 nucleotides read TGTGCCAGCAGCCAAGGCACCCATAACTATGGCTACACCTTC. Translation gives CASSQGTHNYGYTF.

The chain links TRBV18 to TRBJ2-6; perhaps TRBD2 as D (5 bases). Germline loops: CDR1 KGHSH, CDR2 LQKENI. The V end was cut by 4 bases, the J end by 4 bases, with 11 bases between. This CDR3 region has 15 residues. CDR3 loop: CASSRASLGANVLTF. CDR3 DNA: TGTGCCAGCTCACGGGCTAGCTTAGGGGCCAACGTCCTGACTTTC.

This chain links TRBV28 with TRBJ1-6, with D possibly TRBD1 on 6 matching bases. Germline-derived CDR1 and CDR2 are MDHEN and SYDVKM. The CDR3 is 17 residues long. V dropped 10 bases and J dropped 0 bases, with 19 bases sitting between them. CDR3 loop: CATLEGGLSSYNSPLHF. The DNA of the CDR3 is TGTGCCACCCTAGAGGGGGGGCTTAGCTCCTATAATTCACCCCTCCACTTT.

The V and J genes are TRBV25-1 and TRBJ1-1; maybe TRBD1 (5 bases). Trimming left V 4 bases short and J 5 bases short, with 20 bases between. This CDR3 has 16 amino acids. The germline CDR1 and CDR2 sequences are MGHDK and SYGVNS. The CDR3 is CASSALRASGATEAFF. DNA of the CDR3: TGTGCCAGCAGTGCGCTACGCGCTAGTGGGGCTACTGAAGCTTTCTTT.

This clone was counted only a few times. This chain connects TRBV10-1 to TRBJ2-1; tentative D call: TRBD2 (6 bases). Germline lookup yields CDR1 WNHNN and CDR2 SYGVQD (reference sequence). The CDR3 runs 14 residues. The V gene lost 6 bases and the J gene lost 9 bases, with 18 bases spanning the gap. CDR3 sequence (DNA): TGCGCCAGCAGCCGGTACGGGGGAGGAATTGAGCAGTTCTTC. It codes for CASSRYGGGIEQFF.